The 19 T cell receptor beta chains below were found in one sample sequenced in a study of shared clonotypes between healthy human individuals. Profiled with immunoSEQ multiplex PCR; TCRdb holds only in-frame clones, not every one. The sample holds over a million clones, more than 95% seen once. Sequencing was done on a sample of naive CD4+ T cells sorted from blood. Subset given: CD45RA+ positively selected. All receptors derive from a man aged 30 to 45 in good health.

This clone occurred once. The J gene is TRBJ2-1, the V gene TRBV27; D perhaps matches TRBD2 (6 bases). CDR1 and CDR2 from the germline V gene are MNHEY and SMNVEV (reference sequence). The CDR3 loop spans 15 amino acids. Deletions cut 5 bases from V and 0 bases from J, with 11 bases between. The CDR3, as DNA: TGTGCCAGCAGTCCGCGGGGCAGCTCCTACAATGAGCAGTTCTTC. Translated, it gives CASSPRGSSYNEQFF.

The chain combines TRBV7-9 with TRBJ2-6; D is undetermined. V was clipped by 5 bases and J by 4 bases, with 9 bases between them. In germline, CDR1 is SEHNR, CDR2 FQNEAQ (reference sequence). The CDR3 length is 14 residues. CDR3 loop: CASSPRGGANVLTF. The CDR3 nucleotides are TGTGCCAGCAGCCCCCGTGGGGGGGCCAACGTCCTGACTTTC.

This chain links TRBV5-6 with TRBJ2-1; D not certain. Trimming removed 4 bases at V and 1 base at J, with 18 bases between. The germline V gene has CDR1 SGHDT and CDR2 YYEEEE. This CDR3 spans 17 amino acids. Here the CDR3 DNA reads TGTGCCAGCAGCCCCCTTAAAGGAGTAGGTTCCTACAATGAGCAGTTCTTC. Amino acids: CASSPLKGVGSYNEQFF. The complete variable domain, with remaining parts taken from reference TRBV5-6 and TRBJ2-1, reads DAGVTQSPTHLIKTRGQQVTLRCSPKSGHDTVSWYQQALGQGPQFIFQYYEEEERQRGNFPDRFSGHQFPNYSSELNVNALLLGDSALYLCASSPLKGVGSYNEQFFGPGTRLTVL.

The chain employs TRBV7-8 and TRBJ1-4, with D uncertain. Trimming removed 4 bases from V and 0 bases from J, with 15 bases in between. Germline CDR1 SGHVS, CDR2 FQNEAQ. The CDR3 is made up of 17 amino acids. For the CDR3, the DNA is TGTGCCAGCAGCTCCAAACCAACAGCTGCAACTAATGAAAAACTGTTTTTT. Translation gives CASSSKPTAATNEKLFF.

This sequence joins TRBV6-1 and TRBJ2-1; the match to TRBD1 covers 8 bases. CDR1 is MNHNS, CDR2 SASEGT, per germline. The CDR3 is made up of 14 amino acids. The trim removed 4 bases at V and 8 bases at J, leaving 7 bases unmatched. The CDR3 nucleotides are TGTGCCAGCAGTGTCCCTCCGGGACAGGATGAGCAGTTCTTC. Translation: CASSVPPGQDEQFF.

The chain recombines TRBV10-3 with TRBJ2-7, with D maybe TRBD1 (5 bases). The CDR3 covers 14 residues. CDR1 ENHRY and CDR2 SYGVKD come from the germline V gene. V shed 4 bases and J shed 2 bases, with 12 bases lying between them. The CDR3 region has the DNA TGTGCCATCAGTGGAGGACAAGGACCCTACGAGCAGTACTTC. It yields the protein CAISGGQGPYEQYF.

The genes are TRBV28 and TRBJ1-5; the D gene is possibly TRBD1 (5 bases). CDR1 and CDR2 from the germline V gene are MDHEN and SYDVKM. The CDR3 contains 18 residues. V was clipped by 6 bases and J by 0 bases, with 21 bases between them. CDR3 nucleotide sequence: TGTGCCAGCAGCCCCGTGGCAGGGCAAACCTATAGCAATCAGCCCCAGCATTTT. Encoded protein: CASSPVAGQTYSNQPQHF. Full variable domain (rest looked up from reference TRBV28 and TRBJ1-5): DVKVTQSSRYLVKRTGEKVFLECVQDMDHENMFWYRQDPGLGLRLIYFSYDVKMKEKGDIPEGYSVSREKKERFSLILESASTNQTSMYLCASSPVAGQTYSNQPQHFGDGTRLSIL.

V gene TRBV19 combines with J gene TRBJ1-5; tentatively, D is TRBD1 (6 bases). The germline gives CDR1 LNHDA, CDR2 SQIVND (reference sequence). The length of the CDR3 is 15 residues. Trimming shortened V by 3 bases and J by 7 bases, and 16 bases separated the two germline ends. The CDR3 DNA follows: TGTGCCAGTAGTATGGGTAAAGGGGGTGGGCAGCCCCAGCATTTT. Its translation is CASSMGKGGGQPQHF.

This rearrangement joins TRBV7-9 to TRBJ2-7; D is ambiguous. The CDR3 contains 16 residues. V was shortened by 2 bases and J by 3 bases, with 17 bases between the two germline ends. Germline V gene data show CDR1 as SEHNR and CDR2 as FQNEAQ (reference sequence). CDR3 coding DNA: TGTGCCAGCAGCTTAAGGTTGGCAGCGACGAACTACGAGCAGTACTTC. Amino acids: CASSLRLAATNYEQYF.

The chain carries TRBV4-1 and TRBJ1-1; D is unclear. The CDR3 runs to 13 residues. Trimming took 0 bases from V and 9 from J, leaving 11 bases between them. Germline V CDR1 and CDR2: MGHRA, YSYEKL. CDR3 sequence (DNA): TGCGCCAGCAGCCAAGACCCTACTAGAAAAGCTTTCTTT. Encoded protein: CASSQDPTRKAFF.

This chain joins TRBV9 and TRBJ2-1; D is unclear. CDR3 size: 15 residues. The V end was cut by 3 bases, the J end by 0 bases, with 10 bases between. Germline V gene sequence: CDR1 SGDLS, CDR2 YYNGEE. In DNA, the CDR3 is TGTGCCAGCAGCGCCTCCCCCGCCTCCTACAATGAGCAGTTCTTC. It yields the protein CASSASPASYNEQFF.

This clone was counted once. DNA of the CDR3: TGTGCCAGCAGCACCGGGACAGGGACCTACAATGAGCAGTTCTTC. This sequence encodes CASSTGTGTYNEQFF. This sequence joins TRBV5-8 and TRBJ2-1; TRBD1 agrees at 9 bases. This CDR3 is built from 15 residues. CDR1 SGHTS and CDR2 YDEGEE come from the germline V gene. With V trimmed by 4 bases and J by 2 bases, 4 bases remained unmatched.

Turning to this clone: Different DNA sequences within this sample yield the same CDR3. The genes are TRBV4-3 and TRBJ2-3, with TRBD2 identical over 14 bases. The CDR3 is made up of 15 amino acids. CDR1 and CDR2 from the germline V gene are LGHNA and YSLEER. J was trimmed by 5 bases and V by 3 bases; bases with no gene match: 1. The CDR3 spells CASSQGLAGVDTQYF. In DNA form, the CDR3 reads TGCGCCAGCAGCCAGGGACTAGCGGGAGTAGATACGCAGTATTTT.

The J gene is TRBJ2-7, the V gene TRBV27, with 10 bases lining up with TRBD1. Losses at the gene ends were 0 bases for V and 6 bases for J; bases not matched to a gene: 8. CDR3 length: 16 amino acids. CDR1 is MNHEY and CDR2 is SMNVEV in the germline V gene (reference sequence). The CDR3 sequence: CASSLSAGTGVREQYF. In DNA, the CDR3 is TGTGCCAGCAGTTTATCGGCCGGGACAGGGGTCCGCGAGCAGTACTTC.

The chain uses TRBV4-2 and TRBJ2-2, with D possibly being TRBD1 (6 bases). Germline CDR1 LGHNA, CDR2 YNFKEQ. The CDR3 totals 17 residues. V lost 1 base, J lost 1 base, and 13 bases lay in between. The CDR3 loop is CASSQVGLQGNTGELFF. Here the CDR3 DNA reads TGTGCCAGCAGCCAAGTGGGTCTACAGGGGAACACCGGGGAGCTGTTTTTT.

This clone was recorded once. The chain is built from TRBV5-4 and TRBJ2-5; 10 bases line up with TRBD1. Looked up from germline, CDR1 is SGHNT and CDR2 is YYREEE (reference sequence). The junction had 1 base not matched to a gene; V was cut back by 3 bases and J by 2 bases. The CDR3 covers 14 residues. The CDR3 protein is CASSWDRGQETQYF. The DNA for the CDR3 is TGTGCCAGCAGCTGGGACAGGGGTCAAGAGACCCAGTACTTC.

The chain uses TRBV5-6 and TRBJ2-7; 8 nucleotides line up with TRBD2. The ends lost 1 base at V and 1 base at J; junction bases unmatched: 4. Germline CDR1 is SGHDT and CDR2 is YYEEEE. This CDR3 spans 15 amino acids. The CDR3 bases are TGTGCCAGCAGCTTGCCCAGCGGGGGATCCTACGAGCAGTACTTC. Its translation is CASSLPSGGSYEQYF.

V is TRBV11-2 and J is TRBJ1-1; D gene unclear. Germline lookup yields CDR1 SGHAT and CDR2 FQNNGV. The CDR3 covers 11 residues. Trimming took off 5 bases at V and 11 bases at J, with 12 bases between the two ends. This CDR3 is CASSHGPTAFF. The CDR3 DNA sequence: TGTGCCAGCAGCCACGGGCCCACTGCTTTCTTT.

The gene calls are TRBV7-6 and TRBJ2-3; 10 nucleotides match TRBD1. CDR1 and CDR2 (germline): SGHVS, FNYEAQ. The CDR3 contains 18 residues. V trimming: 4 bases; J trimming: 2 bases; junction bases outside the gene matches: 12. CDR3 bases: TGTGCCAGCAGCTCGTACATACCGGGACAGGGGTACACAGATACGCAGTATTTT. Its protein product is CASSSYIPGQGYTDTQYF. Looking up the rest from reference TRBV7-6 and TRBJ2-3 gives the full variable domain: GAGVSQSPRYKVTKRGQDVALRCDPISGHVSLYWYRQALGQGPEFLTYFNYEAQQDKSGLPNDRFSAERPEGSISTLTIQRTEQRDSAMYRCASSSYIPGQGYTDTQYFGPGTRLTVL.